Each of the 11 T cell receptor beta chains below was sequenced from the same sample in a study of cytomegalovirus exposure and HLA in healthy donors. The PCR employed 60 Vbeta primers together with 13 Jbeta primers. This table comes from immunoSEQ multiplex PCR, and its TCRdb copy is limited to in-frame clones, with some not included. The sample gives about 170,000 clones, approximately 79% of which show up once; around 6.8% is in the top ten. The sequenced sample consisted of PBMCs. The receptors were sampled from a man aged 35-49 years in good health and CMV-seropositive.

This chain uses TRBV7-2 with TRBJ1-6, with 10 bases that match TRBD1. This CDR3 is built from 15 residues. The ends lost 4 bases at V and 7 bases at J; junction bases unmatched: 4. Germline V CDR1 and CDR2: SGHTA, FQGNSA. The CDR3 is CASSSPGQGNSPLHF. The CDR3 DNA reads as TGTGCCAGCAGCTCTCCGGGACAGGGGAATTCACCCCTCCACTTT.

The DNA for the CDR3 is TGCGCCAGCAGCCAAGGGGCCTCCTATAATTCACCCCTCCACTTT. Protein product: CASSQGASYNSPLHF. The chain couples TRBV4-3 to TRBJ1-6; no definite D call. V lost 1 base, J lost 0 bases, and 4 bases lay in between. The CDR3 consists of 15 residues. CDR1 LGHNA and CDR2 YSLEER come from the germline V gene.

This clone came up a few times. This rearrangement joins TRBV2 to TRBJ2-7; D might be TRBD2 (5 bases). Germline loops: CDR1 SNHLY, CDR2 FYNNEI. CDR3 size: 16 residues. Trimming removed 7 bases at V and 4 bases at J, with 23 bases between. The CDR3 DNA is TGTGCCAGCACCCTCGCGGAGGCCGATACAGCTTACGAGCAGTACTTC. It specifies CASTLAEADTAYEQYF.

The chain recombines TRBV29-1 with TRBJ2-1, with D unresolved. V shed 5 bases and J shed 0 bases, with 11 bases lying between them. The CDR3 runs 14 residues. The germline V gene encodes CDR1 SQVTM and CDR2 ANQGSEA. Here the CDR3 DNA reads TGCAGCGTTTCCGACTTCAGCTCCTACAATGAGCAGTTCTTC. This codes for CSVSDFSSYNEQFF.

V usage is TRBV9 and J usage is TRBJ1-1; weak D call: TRBD1 (6 bases). V was clipped by 4 bases and J by 1 base, with 11 bases between them. The CDR3 sequence is 14 residues long. Germline CDR1 and CDR2: SGDLS and YYNGEE. The CDR3 region is CASSLRTENTEAFF. The DNA of the CDR3 is TGTGCCAGCAGCCTAAGGACAGAGAACACTGAAGCTTTCTTT.

This clone was counted a single time. The chain links TRBV5-6 to TRBJ2-2; D may be TRBD1 (6 bases). The CDR3 covers 17 residues. The V gene lost 4 bases and the J gene lost 0 bases, with 16 bases spanning the gap. The germline V gene encodes CDR1 SGHDT and CDR2 YYEEEE. The CDR3 nucleotides read TGTGCCAGCAGCGAGAGAAGGGGGTTCGCGAACACCGGGGAGCTGTTTTTT. It is translated as CASSERRGFANTGELFF.

The chain carries TRBV10-3 and TRBJ1-2; D may be TRBD1 (6 bases). In germline, CDR1 is ENHRY, CDR2 SYGVKD. The length of the CDR3 is 14 residues. V was trimmed by 6 bases and J by 2 bases, leaving 13 bases between them. The CDR3 here is CAISRGGTNYGYTF. CDR3 DNA: TGTGCCATCAGCCGGGGGGGGACAAACTATGGCTACACCTTC.

This chain links TRBV15 with TRBJ1-5, with D uncertain. This CDR3 region has 15 residues. V was clipped by 0 bases and J by 2 bases, with 8 bases between them. CDR1 and CDR2 (germline): LNHNV, YYDKDF (reference sequence). CDR3 in amino acids: CATSREAGRNQPQHF. CDR3 bases: TGTGCCACCAGCAGAGAGGCAGGCCGCAATCAGCCCCAGCATTTT.

This clone turned up a few times. The gene calls are TRBV27 and TRBJ1-1, with D tentatively TRBD1 (5 bases). Germline CDR1 is MNHEY and CDR2 is SMNVEV (reference sequence). Trimming took 6 bases from V and 1 from J, leaving 9 bases between them. The CDR3 covers 13 residues. CDR3 nucleotides: TGTGCCAGCAGCCATACAGGGAACACTGAAGCTTTCTTT. Translation gives CASSHTGNTEAFF.

In this sample, this clone turned up once. This chain links TRBV7-2 with TRBJ2-1; possibly TRBD2 for D (7 bases). The CDR3 sequence is 15 residues long. Germline V CDR1 and CDR2: SGHTA, FQGNSA. Between the trimmed V and J ends, which lost 0 bases and 6 bases, there was a span of 12 bases. The CDR3 DNA reads TGTGCCAGCAGCTTAGCGGGGGGGGCCTTCAATGAGCAGTTCTTC. It yields the protein CASSLAGGAFNEQFF.

V usage is TRBV7-2 and J usage is TRBJ2-1; 8 positions match TRBD1. CDR1 is SGHTA and CDR2 is FQGNSA in the germline V gene. CDR3 length: 15 residues. V was pared by 0 bases and J by 3 bases, with 1 base of the junction left unmatched. CDR3: CASSLAGQDYNEQFF. The DNA of the CDR3 is TGTGCCAGCAGCTTAGCGGGACAGGACTACAATGAGCAGTTCTTC.